These T cell receptor beta chains were read from a single sample in a study of graft-versus-host responses after intestinal transplantation. Assay used: immunoSEQ multiplex PCR; TCRdb lists only in-frame clones, some missing. Of 17,000 or so clones detected, around 42% appear once; the ten largest clones hold over 3%. This sample comprised alloreactive CD8+ T cells from a mixed lymphocyte reaction culture, obtained before intestinal transplant. The source of these receptors is a human patient who received an intestinal transplant. CDR3s include the opening cysteine and the closing phenylalanine or tryptophan. The D gene is left open where the match is weak. Part of the rows lack a size; the others show once, few, many or a class for expanded clones.

. | TRBJ2-3 | few | TRBV6-5 | CASSYQGASTDTQYF | TGTGCCAGCAGTTACCAGGGAGCCAGCACAGATACGCAGTATTTT
. | TRBJ2-7 | medium-sized | TRBV27 | CASSLGTEQYF | TGTGCCAGCAGTTTAGGGACCGAGCAGTACTTC
. | TRBJ2-1 | . | TRBV5-6 | CASSIGTASYNEQFF | TGTGCCAGCAGCATAGGGACCGCAAGCTACAATGAGCAGTTCTTC
. | TRBJ1-5 | . | TRBV27 | CASSLWPGDQPQHF | TGTGCCAGCAGTTTATGGCCAGGGGATCAGCCCCAGCATTTT
TRBD2 | TRBJ2-1 | few | TRBV27 | CASSLYEGSGIYNEQFF | TGTGCCAGCAGTTTATACGAGGGGAGCGGGATTTACAATGAGCAGTTCTTC
TRBD1 | TRBJ2-7 | . | TRBV15 | CATSRDLGQGNEQYF | TGTGCCACCAGCAGAGATTTGGGACAGGGTAACGAGCAGTACTTC
TRBD2 | TRBJ2-4 | . | TRBV28 | CASSFPSAGGAKNIQYF | TGTGCCAGCAGTTTTCCTTCGGCGGGAGGAGCCAAAAACATTCAGTACTTC
. | TRBJ1-2 | . | TRBV6-6 | CASRQPGYRSLYGYTF | TGTGCCAGCAGACAACCAGGGTATAGGTCGCTATATGGCTACACCTTC
. | TRBJ2-4 | few | TRBV6-6 | CASSYGVEENIQYF | TGTGCCAGCAGTTACGGGGTAGAGGAAAACATTCAGTACTTC
. | TRBJ2-2 | . | TRBV15 | CATSRDPLAVNTGELFF | TGTGCCACCAGCAGAGATCCACTAGCAGTTAACACCGGGGAGCTGTTTTTT
TRBD2 | TRBJ2-7 | . | TRBV9 | CASSGGGPAYEQYF | TGTGCCAGCAGCGGGGGAGGGCCAGCCTACGAGCAGTACTTC
TRBD1 | TRBJ2-7 | . | TRBV6-5 | CATRTGNYEQYF | TGTGCCACCCGGACAGGGAACTACGAGCAGTACTTC
TRBD1 | TRBJ1-5 | . | TRBV7-9 | CASSITGAGQPQHF | TGTGCCAGCAGCATTACAGGGGCGGGGCAGCCCCAGCATTTT
. | TRBJ1-4 | few | TRBV30 | CAWSESINEKLFF | TGTGCCTGGAGTGAATCGATTAATGAAAAACTGTTTTTT
. | TRBJ2-2 | . | TRBV15 | CATSRALEGPNTGELFF | TGTGCCACCAGCAGAGCCCTCGAGGGGCCCAACACCGGGGAGCTGTTTTTT
. | TRBJ1-4 | . | TRBV28 | CASSGQATNEKLFF | TGTGCCAGCAGTGGTCAGGCAACTAATGAAAAACTGTTTTTT
TRBD2 | TRBJ2-3 | . | TRBV27 | CASSLKVAGRDTQYF | TGTGCCAGCAGTTTAAAAGTAGCGGGACGAGATACGCAGTATTTT
. | TRBJ2-5 | . | TRBV7-6 | CASSLVHNPQETQYF | TGTGCCAGCAGCTTAGTTCATAACCCGCAAGAGACCCAGTACTTC
TRBD1 | TRBJ2-7 | . | TRBV27 | CASSPGQGFYEQYF | TGTGCCAGCAGTCCCGGACAGGGGTTCTACGAGCAGTACTTC
. | TRBJ2-6 | . | TRBV28 | CASSFIHGDSGANVLTF | TGTGCCAGCAGTTTTATCCACGGGGACTCTGGGGCCAACGTCCTGACTTTC
. | TRBJ2-5 | . | TRBV11-2 | CASSLDPGCGETQYF | TGTGCCAGCAGCTTAGATCCGGGGTGCGGGGAGACCCAGTACTTC
TRBD1 | TRBJ1-2 | medium-sized | TRBV14 | CASSQGTGVYGYTF | TGTGCCAGCAGCCAAGGGACAGGGGTGTATGGCTACACCTTC
. | TRBJ2-1 | . | TRBV10-3 | CAISESRGAYNEQFF | TGTGCCATCAGTGAGTCGAGGGGGGCGTACAATGAGCAGTTCTTC
. | TRBJ1-1 | . | TRBV7-3 | CASSLTAGTNTEAFF | TGTGCCAGCAGCTTAACGGCAGGGACGAACACTGAAGCTTTCTTT
TRBD2 | TRBJ2-3 | . | TRBV19 | CASSPGTSPDTQYF | TGTGCCAGTAGTCCCGGGACTAGTCCAGATACGCAGTATTTT
. | TRBJ2-3 | . | TRBV7-9 | CASSLPPLNPSTDTQYF | TGTGCCAGCAGCTTACCCCCCTTGAATCCCAGCACAGATACGCAGTATTTT
. | TRBJ2-1 | . | TRBV10-1 | CASSELVRGDGEQFF | TGCGCCAGCAGTGAGTTAGTCAGGGGGGATGGTGAGCAGTTCTTC
TRBD2 | TRBJ2-3 | . | TRBV7-2 | CASSQAGLAELGTDTQYF | TGTGCCAGCAGTCAAGCGGGGCTAGCGGAGCTGGGCACAGATACGCAGTATTTT
TRBD1 | TRBJ1-5 | few | TRBV6-4 | CASSAPLWTGCESRPQHF | TGTGCCAGCAGTGCCCCGCTTTGGACAGGGTGCGAGTCTCGGCCCCAGCATTTT
TRBD1 | TRBJ1-4 | . | TRBV6-6 | CASLGTGSNEKLFF | TGTGCCAGCCTGGGGACAGGGTCCAATGAAAAACTGTTTTTT
. | TRBJ2-7 | few | TRBV28 | CASSQPPGTYEQYF | TGTGCCAGCAGTCAACCTCCAGGGACCTACGAGCAGTACTTC
. | TRBJ2-1 | . | TRBV21-1 | CASSKGGQIPPNGQFF | TGTGCCAGCAGCAAAGGCGGCCAGATTCCACCCAATGGACAGTTCTTC
. | TRBJ2-7 | . | TRBV5-1 | CASSLAISYEQYF | TGCGCCAGCAGCTTAGCGATATCCTACGAGCAGTACTTC
. | TRBJ1-1 | . | TRBV9 | CASSVRGRNTEAFF | TGTGCCAGCAGCGTCAGGGGACGGAACACTGAAGCTTTCTTT
TRBD1 | TRBJ2-7 | few | TRBV28 | CASTPGTGSYEQYF | TGTGCCAGCACCCCTGGGACAGGGAGCTACGAGCAGTACTTC
. | TRBJ2-1 | . | TRBV7-9 | CASSLEWGYNEQFF | TGTGCCAGCAGCTTAGAGTGGGGCTACAATGAGCAGTTCTTC
TRBD2 | TRBJ2-5 | few | TRBV7-8 | CASSDSSGLAGKDETQYF | TGTGCCAGCAGTGATTCAAGCGGACTAGCGGGAAAGGATGAGACCCAGTACTTC
. | TRBJ2-5 | . | TRBV5-1 | CASSLGGRGETQYF | TGTGCCAGCAGCTTGGGAGGCAGGGGCGAGACCCAGTACTTC
TRBD2 | TRBJ2-7 | medium-sized | TRBV5-1 | CASSLGSGSYEQYF | TGCGCCAGCAGCTTGGGAAGCGGGAGTTACGAGCAGTACTTC
. | TRBJ2-7 | . | TRBV30 | CAWSADATYEQYF | TGTGCCTGGAGCGCTGACGCGACCTACGAGCAGTACTTC
. | TRBJ1-3 | medium-sized | TRBV21-1 | CASSKVTSSGNTIYF | TGTGCCAGCAGCAAAGTGACAAGCTCTGGAAACACCATATATTTT
TRBD2 | TRBJ2-5 | once | TRBV6-4 | CASSDSPGLAFGETQYF | TGTGCCAGCAGTGACTCTCCGGGACTAGCGTTTGGGGAGACCCAGTACTTC
TRBD2 | TRBJ2-1 | few | TRBV15 | CATSGKALAAYNEQFF | TGTGCCACCAGCGGCAAGGCACTAGCGGCCTACAATGAGCAGTTCTTC
. | TRBJ2-7 | . | TRBV4-3 | CASSPWAGTYEQYF | TGCGCCAGCAGCCCATGGGCAGGAACCTACGAGCAGTACTTC
TRBD2 | TRBJ2-7 | . | TRBV28 | CASSFGLAGVYEQYF | TGTGCCAGCAGTTTCGGACTAGCGGGAGTCTACGAGCAGTACTTC
. | TRBJ1-1 | medium-sized | TRBV21-1 | CASSKVYSGTEAFF | TGTGCCAGCAGCAAAGTCTATTCAGGGACTGAAGCTTTCTTT
. | TRBJ2-6 | . | TRBV21-1 | CASSNPGCQGPYSGANVLTF | TGTGCCAGCAGCAATCCGGGTTGCCAGGGGCCTTACTCTGGGGCCAACGTCCTGACTTTC
. | TRBJ2-1 | few | TRBV30 | CAWSTPETGYNEQFF | TGTGCCTGGAGTACCCCAGAAACGGGCTACAATGAGCAGTTCTTC
TRBD1 | TRBJ2-7 | . | TRBV5-1 | CASSLGTGAGEQYF | TGCGCCAGCAGCTTGGGGACAGGGGCGGGCGAGCAGTACTTC
TRBD1 | TRBJ2-7 | few | TRBV4-1 | CASSPQGQGNYEQYF | TGCGCCAGCAGCCCTCAGGGACAGGGTAACTACGAGCAGTACTTC
. | TRBJ1-1 | . | TRBV7-3 | CASSLGEFRGLYTEAFF | TGTGCCAGCAGCTTGGGGGAGTTCCGAGGACTTTACACTGAAGCTTTCTTT
. | TRBJ2-5 | few | TRBV30 | CAWSLASPQETQYF | TGTGCCTGGAGTCTGGCTAGCCCCCAAGAGACCCAGTACTTC
TRBD2 | TRBJ2-3 | . | TRBV9 | CASSVAAGGGTDTQYF | TGTGCCAGCAGCGTAGCGGCGGGAGGGGGCACAGATACGCAGTATTTT
. | TRBJ2-7 | . | TRBV7-7 | CASSAGQNSYEQYF | TGTGCCAGCAGCGCGGGACAGAACTCCTACGAGCAGTACTTC
TRBD1 | TRBJ2-7 | few | TRBV19 | CASSFGTGVYEQYF | TGTGCCAGTAGTTTCGGGACAGGGGTCTACGAGCAGTACTTC
. | TRBJ1-2 | . | TRBV6-6 | CASSTRRGTSAVGYTF | TGTGCCAGCTCAACCCGGAGGGGGACAAGTGCCGTGGGCTACACCTTC
. | TRBJ2-1 | . | TRBV7-9 | CASSLVGAGTYNEQFF | TGTGCCAGCAGCTTAGTCGGGGCAGGGACTTACAATGAGCAGTTCTTC
. | TRBJ1-6 | . | TRBV7-9 | CASSPTGGADYINSPLHF | TGTGCCAGCAGCCCGACGGGGGGGGCCGACTACATTAATTCACCCCTCCACTTT
. | TRBJ2-6 | . | TRBV9 | CASSVDRAWGANVLTF | TGTGCCAGCAGCGTAGACAGGGCGTGGGGGGCCAACGTCCTGACTTTC